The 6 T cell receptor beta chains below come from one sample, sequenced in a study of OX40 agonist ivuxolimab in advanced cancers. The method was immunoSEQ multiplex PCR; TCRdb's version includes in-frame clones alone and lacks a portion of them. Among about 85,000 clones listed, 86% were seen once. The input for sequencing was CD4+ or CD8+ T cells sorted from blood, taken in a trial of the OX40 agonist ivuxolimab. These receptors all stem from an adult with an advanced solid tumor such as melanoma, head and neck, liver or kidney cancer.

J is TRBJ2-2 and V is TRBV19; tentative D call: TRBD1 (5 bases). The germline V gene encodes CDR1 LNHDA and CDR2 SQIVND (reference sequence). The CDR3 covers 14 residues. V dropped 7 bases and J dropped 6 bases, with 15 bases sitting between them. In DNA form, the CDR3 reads TGTGCCAGTAATAGGGGCCCCGTATCCGGGGAGCTGTTTTTT. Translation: CASNRGPVSGELFF.

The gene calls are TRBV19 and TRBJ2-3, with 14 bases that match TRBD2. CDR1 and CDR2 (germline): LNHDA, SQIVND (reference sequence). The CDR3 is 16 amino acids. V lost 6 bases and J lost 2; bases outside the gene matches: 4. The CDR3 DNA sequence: TGTGCCAGTAGGAGGACTAGCGGGGGGATCACAGATACGCAGTATTTT. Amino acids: CASRRTSGGITDTQYF.

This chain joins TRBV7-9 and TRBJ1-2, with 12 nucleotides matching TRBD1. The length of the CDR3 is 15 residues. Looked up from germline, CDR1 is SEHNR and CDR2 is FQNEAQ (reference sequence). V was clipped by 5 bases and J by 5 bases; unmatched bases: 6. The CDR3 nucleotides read TGTGCCAGCAGCCCGGGACAGGGGGCGTATTATGGCTACACCTTC. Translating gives CASSPGQGAYYGYTF.

The CDR3 DNA reads as TGCGCCAGCAGCCGGGGGACTAGCGGGGGGAACACAGATACGCAGTATTTT. Protein product: CASSRGTSGGNTDTQYF. V usage is TRBV4-3 and J usage is TRBJ2-3, with TRBD2 matching 15 bases. The V segment lost 4 bases and the J segment 2 bases; nucleotides outside the gene matches: 4. CDR3 length: 17 residues. The germline V gene encodes CDR1 LGHNA and CDR2 YSLEER.

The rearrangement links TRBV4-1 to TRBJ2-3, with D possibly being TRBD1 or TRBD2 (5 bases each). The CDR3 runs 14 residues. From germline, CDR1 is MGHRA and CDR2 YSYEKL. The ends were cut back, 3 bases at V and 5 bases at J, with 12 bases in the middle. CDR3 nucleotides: TGCGCCAGCAGCCAGCAAGGGACGGTAGATACGCAGTATTTT. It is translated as CASSQQGTVDTQYF.

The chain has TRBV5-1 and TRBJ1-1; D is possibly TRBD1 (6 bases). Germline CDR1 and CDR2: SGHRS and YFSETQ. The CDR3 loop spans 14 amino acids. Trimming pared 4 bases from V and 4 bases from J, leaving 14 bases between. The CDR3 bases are TGCGCCAGCAGCCAAGGACAGCTGGGCACTGAAGCTTTCTTT. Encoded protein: CASSQGQLGTEAFF.